These 2 T cell receptor beta chains share one sample of origin, sequenced in a study of HIV-infected patients and healthy controls. From the 5' RACE reads, TCRdb called clonotypes with MiXCR, one entry per CDR3 protein. The sample has more than 60,000 distinct CDR3 sequences, 15% to 20% seen once. The material sequenced was CD4+ T cells from blood. The receptor source for this set is a human donor in good health.

This clonotype was seen more than once but under ten times. The chain recombines TRBV6-1 with TRBJ2-6; D unclear. This CDR3 has 14 residues. V dropped 7 bases and J dropped 0 bases, with 7 bases sitting between them. Germline V CDR1 and CDR2: MNHNS, SASEGT. CDR3 in DNA: TGTGCCAGCACCCCCCTCTCTGGGGCCAACGTCCTGACTTTC. Encoded protein: CASTPLSGANVLTF.

The V and J genes are TRBV7-2 and TRBJ2-5; 12 bases map to TRBD2. The CDR3 totals 15 residues. J was trimmed by 0 bases and V by 8 bases; bases with no gene match: 4. Germline V CDR1 and CDR2: SGHTA, FQGNSA. The CDR3 sequence: CASGRTSGNQETQYF. CDR3 coding DNA: TGTGCCAGCGGAAGGACTAGCGGGAACCAAGAGACCCAGTACTTC.